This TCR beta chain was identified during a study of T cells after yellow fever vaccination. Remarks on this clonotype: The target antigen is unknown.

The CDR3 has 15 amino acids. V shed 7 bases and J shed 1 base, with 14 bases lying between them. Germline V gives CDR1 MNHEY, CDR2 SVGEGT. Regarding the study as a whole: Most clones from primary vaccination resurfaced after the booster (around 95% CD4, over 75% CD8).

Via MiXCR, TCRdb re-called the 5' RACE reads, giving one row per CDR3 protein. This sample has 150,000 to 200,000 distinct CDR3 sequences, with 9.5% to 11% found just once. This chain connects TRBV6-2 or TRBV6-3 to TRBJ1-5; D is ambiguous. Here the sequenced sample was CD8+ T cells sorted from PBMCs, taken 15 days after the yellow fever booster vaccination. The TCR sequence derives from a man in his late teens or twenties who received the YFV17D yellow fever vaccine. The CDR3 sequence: CASTNGVMSNQPQHF. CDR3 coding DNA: TGTGCCAGCACCAACGGGGTGATGAGCAATCAGCCCCAGCATTTT.